Sequencing of this T cell receptor (beta chain) was carried out in a study of spatial heterogeneity in lung cancer. V was trimmed by 3 bases and J by 6 bases, leaving 12 bases between them. Germline V gives CDR1 KGHSH, CDR2 LQKENI. This CDR3 spans 14 amino acids. Time point reported: blood at routine non-recurrence follow-up after resection. From tumor, nontumor lung or frozen PBMC, whole RNA was taken unsorted for sequencing. This clonotype has only a few counts. Each CDR3 protein gets one entry after TCRdb re-called the 5' RACE reads with MiXCR. The repertoire consists of tens of thousands of distinct CDR3 sequences, with around 6% occurring once and the leading ten covering 20% to 25%.

The rearrangement uses TRBV18 and TRBJ1-5; D is uncertain. The specimen was PBMCs, collected at follow-up. This clonotype originated in a male donor with early-stage non-small cell lung cancer. The CDR3 DNA follows: TGTGCCAGCTCACCCACCGTGGCGGGTCAGCCCCAGCATTTT. Translated: CASSPTVAGQPQHF.